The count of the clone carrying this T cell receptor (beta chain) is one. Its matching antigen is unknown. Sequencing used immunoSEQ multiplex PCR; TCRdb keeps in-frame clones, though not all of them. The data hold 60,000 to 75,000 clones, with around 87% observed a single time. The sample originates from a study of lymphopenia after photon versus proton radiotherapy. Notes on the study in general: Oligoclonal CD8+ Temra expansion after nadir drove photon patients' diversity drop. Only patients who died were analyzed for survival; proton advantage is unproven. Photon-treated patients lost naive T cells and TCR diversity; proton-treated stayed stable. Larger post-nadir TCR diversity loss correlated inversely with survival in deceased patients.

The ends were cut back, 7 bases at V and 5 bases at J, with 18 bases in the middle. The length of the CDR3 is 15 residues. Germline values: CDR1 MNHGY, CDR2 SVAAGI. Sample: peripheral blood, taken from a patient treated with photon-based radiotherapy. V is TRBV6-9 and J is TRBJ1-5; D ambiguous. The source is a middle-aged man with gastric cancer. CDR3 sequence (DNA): TGTGCCAGCACGCCAGCTAGGATAACCCATCAGCCCCAGCATTTT. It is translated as CASTPARITHQPQHF.